This entry features one TCR beta chain sequence. The sample belongs to a study of blood T cell repertoires in COVID-19. Original data processing: Scientists estimated how many nucleated cells there were by amplifying reference gene primers. Repertoires were generated with immunoSEQ multiplex PCR, while TCRdb's copy carries only in-frame clones and drops some. V and J calls and clone size are copied from that table; D and trimming were computed from the DNA. The sample has about 87,000 clones, around three quarters seen once. CDR1 and CDR2 from the germline V gene are SEHNR and FQNEAQ (reference sequence). There are 14 residues in the CDR3. Trimming removed 5 bases at V and 6 bases at J, with 16 bases between.

The J gene is TRBJ1-1, the V gene TRBV7-9; TRBD1 might be the D (6 bases). This clonotype was obtained from a woman in her 50s with acute or convalescent COVID-19. Sequences were obtained from peripheral blood. The CDR3 loop reads CASSHQQGRAEAFF. CDR3 DNA sequence: TGTGCCAGCAGCCATCAACAGGGACGGGCTGAAGCTTTCTTT. The full variable domain, in which reference TRBV7-9 and TRBJ1-1 provide the parts outside the CDR3, is DTGVSQNPRHKITKRGQNVTFRCDPISEHNRLYWYRQTLGQGPEFLTYFQNEAQLEKSRLLSDRFSAERPKGSFSTLEIQRTEQGDSAMYLCASSHQQGRAEAFFGQGTRLTVV.